The entry below describes one T cell receptor (beta chain). Its specificity is unknown. The CDR3 is 14 residues long. Germline-derived CDR1 and CDR2 are SGHDT and YYEEEE. The V end was cut by 2 bases, the J end by 2 bases, with 9 bases between. These data belong to a study of cytomegalovirus exposure and HLA in healthy donors. General study findings and limits: Earlier findings revealed that most TCR beta V segments proved productive either about 90% or about 30% of the time. When analyzed later, a missense DCLRE1C variant was found to be linked to TCR beta V- and J-gene trimming. Among donors in an Asian-associated ancestry cluster, a later analysis reportedly found fewer N-insertions than the approximately 700-donor mean.

PCR used 60 Vbeta primers and 13 Jbeta primers. Method: immunoSEQ multiplex PCR; TCRdb's copy keeps in-frame clones and lacks some. In the table there are approximately 100,000 clones, 79% of which are singletons. The receptor's source is a woman in her forties in good health and CMV-seronegative. The sequenced sample consisted of PBMCs. This rearrangement joins TRBV5-6 to TRBJ2-3; D remains ambiguous. The CDR3 region is CASSFGSYTDTQYF. As DNA, the CDR3 is TGTGCCAGCAGCTTCGGGTCTTACACAGATACGCAGTATTTT.